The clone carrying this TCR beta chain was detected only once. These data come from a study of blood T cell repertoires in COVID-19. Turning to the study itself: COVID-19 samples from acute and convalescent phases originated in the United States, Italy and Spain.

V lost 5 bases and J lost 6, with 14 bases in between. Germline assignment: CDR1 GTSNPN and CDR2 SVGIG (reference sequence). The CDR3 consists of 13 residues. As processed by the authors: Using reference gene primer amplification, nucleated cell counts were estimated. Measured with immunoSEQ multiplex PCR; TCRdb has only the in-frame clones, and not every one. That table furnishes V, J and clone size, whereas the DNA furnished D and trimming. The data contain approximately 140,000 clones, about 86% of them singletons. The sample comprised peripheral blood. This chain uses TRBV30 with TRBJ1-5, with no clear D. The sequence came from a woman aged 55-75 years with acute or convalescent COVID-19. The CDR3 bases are TGTGCCTGGGGACCAGCGGGCGGTCAGCCCCAGCATTTT. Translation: CAWGPAGGQPQHF.